The T cell receptor (beta chain) described here comes from a study of shared T cell receptors in the human thymus. CDR3 length equals 15 residues. V was trimmed by 0 bases and J by 12 bases, leaving 15 bases between them. Germline V gene lookup returns CDR1 LNHNV and CDR2 YYDKDF (reference sequence). Assay used: immunoSEQ multiplex PCR; TCRdb lists only in-frame clones, some missing. The sample holds 600,000 or so clones; around 87% are singletons and the top ten take 0.0094%. These same records also appear under a second study, on human thymus T cells. This second study notes: Corrective heart surgery yielded resections, and these provided the thymus tissue. Usage of V and J genes appeared biased in thymic and blood repertoires.

The chain joins TRBV15 to TRBJ1-6; no reliable D call. The TCR was taken from a boy under two years old with a congenital heart defect. Sequencing was carried out using thymocytes. DNA for the CDR3: TGTGCCACCAGCAGAGATGGACTCCTACGGGAACCCCTCCACTTT. Translated, it gives CATSRDGLLREPLHF.